Sequencing of this T cell receptor beta chain was carried out in a study of identical twins. Via MiXCR, TCRdb re-called the 5' RACE reads, giving one row per CDR3 protein. The sample lists about 890,000 distinct CDR3 sequences, roughly 12% seen once, with around 1.6% in the top ten. CDR1 is SGHTA, CDR2 FQGNSA, per germline. The V segment lost 1 base and the J segment 5 bases; nucleotides outside the gene matches: 9. The CDR3 is 16 amino acids. The sample was also linked to a second study, of yellow fever vaccine responses in identical twins.

This clonotype originated in a woman aged 18-35 years in good health. The specimen was PBMCs. The chain carries TRBV7-2 and TRBJ2-5, with TRBD1 matching over 8 bases. The DNA for the CDR3 is TGTGCCAGCAGCTTAGTGAGCCGCACAGGGGGGGAGACCCAGTACTTC. This translates into CASSLVSRTGGETQYF.